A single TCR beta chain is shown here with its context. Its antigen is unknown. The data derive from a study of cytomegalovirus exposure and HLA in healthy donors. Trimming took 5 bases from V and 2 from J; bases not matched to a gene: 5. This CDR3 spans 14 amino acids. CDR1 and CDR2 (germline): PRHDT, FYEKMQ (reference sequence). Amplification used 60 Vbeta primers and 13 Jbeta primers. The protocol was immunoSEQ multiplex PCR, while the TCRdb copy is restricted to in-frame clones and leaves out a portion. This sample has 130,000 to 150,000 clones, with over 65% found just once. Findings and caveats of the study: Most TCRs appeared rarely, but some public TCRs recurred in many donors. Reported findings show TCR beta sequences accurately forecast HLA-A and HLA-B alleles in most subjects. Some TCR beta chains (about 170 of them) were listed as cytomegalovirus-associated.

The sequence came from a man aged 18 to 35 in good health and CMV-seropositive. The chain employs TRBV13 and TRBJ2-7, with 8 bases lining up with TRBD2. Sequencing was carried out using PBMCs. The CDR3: CASSPRGGPYEQYF. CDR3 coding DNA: TGTGCCAGCAGCCCCCGGGGGGGCCCCTACGAGCAGTACTTC.